Presented here are 21 T cell receptor beta chains from one specimen sequenced in a study of glioma-infiltrating T cells. The iRepertoire nested amplicon-rescue multiplex PCR amplified TCR alpha and beta CDR3s from RNA. MiXCR, run by TCRdb on the multiplex PCR reads, gives a single entry per CDR3 protein. The profile shows approximately 4,900 distinct CDR3 sequences, more than 25% of them singletons. The sequencing sample was made of glioma tissue, nonneoplastic brain tissue, or PBMCs (not recorded which). All receptors come from a human donor with low-grade glioma or glioblastoma, undergoing nonglioma brain surgery, or in good health (not recorded which).

This clonotype was found a few times. A much larger clone sits a single nucleotide away, making a read error possible. The V call is TRBV4-1, the J call TRBJ2-6; D call uncertain. CDR1 MGHRA and CDR2 YSYEKL come from the germline V gene. Trimming stripped 3 bases from V and 3 bases from J, with 3 bases between. The CDR3 contains 13 residues. In nucleotides, the CDR3 is TGCGCCAGCAGCCACCATGGGGCCAACGTCCTGACTTTC. It translates to CASSHHGANVLTF.

By share of the sample, this clonotype is medium-sized. This sequence joins TRBV27 and TRBJ2-3; tentative D call: TRBD1 (5 bases). The CDR3 consists of 14 residues. V was clipped by 6 bases and J by 6 bases, with 16 bases between them. Germline V gene sequence: CDR1 MNHEY, CDR2 SMNVEV (reference sequence). The CDR3 reads CASSIEIKGDTQYF. The CDR3, as DNA: TGTGCCAGCAGCATTGAAATAAAGGGGGATACGCAGTATTTT.

Relative to its sample, this clonotype is medium-sized (0.01 to 0.1%). The rearrangement joins TRBV5-1 to TRBJ1-6; D is uncertain. This CDR3 has 18 residues. Germline assignment: CDR1 SGHRS and CDR2 YFSETQ. Trimming took 4 bases from V and 2 from J, leaving 19 bases between them. The chain's CDR3 is CASSPRSEMRPYNSPLHF. CDR3 coding DNA: TGCGCCAGCAGCCCACGTTCAGAAATGCGACCCTATAATTCACCCCTCCACTTT.

By its share, this clonotype is medium-sized. At one end, the junction sequence differs from germline, possibly due to a read error. The chain has TRBV11-2 and TRBJ2-5; D is undetermined. Germline-derived CDR1 and CDR2 are SGHAT and FQNNGV. The CDR3 totals 15 residues. CDR3 in amino acids: CASSSNVVAQGTQYF. CDR3 DNA sequence: TGTGCCAGCAGCTCCAATGTGGTGGCCCAAGGGACCCAGTACTTC.

Concerning this clonotype itself: A much more abundant neighbour one base away suggests this may be a read error. The CDR3 DNA sequence: TGTGCCAGCACCCCAAAGGGACTCTCCTATAATTCACCCCTCCACTTT. It translates to CASTPKGLSYNSPLHF. The V call is TRBV11-2, the J call TRBJ1-6; a weak D match, TRBD1 (5 bases). The CDR3 totals 16 residues. CDR1 and CDR2 (germline): SGHAT, FQNNGV. V was cut by 7 bases and J by 0 bases, with 13 bases left in between.

This clonotype occurred many times. Written as DNA, the CDR3 is TGTGCCAGTAGTATAGACCACTCAGGGAGGTATGGCTACACCTTC. Translating it yields CASSIDHSGRYGYTF. V is TRBV19 and J is TRBJ1-2; tentatively, D is TRBD1 (5 bases). V lost 0 bases, J lost 5 bases, and 13 bases lay in between. Germline-derived CDR1 and CDR2 are LNHDA and SQIVND (reference sequence). The CDR3 runs 15 residues.

By sample fraction, this clonotype is large. The rearrangement links TRBV27 to TRBJ1-1, with a weak D call TRBD1 (6 bases). The V end was cut by 6 bases, the J end by 2 bases, with 13 bases between. Germline CDR1 is MNHEY and CDR2 is SMNVEV (reference sequence). CDR3 size: 14 residues. The CDR3, as DNA: TGTGCCAGCAGGGTCACAGGGAGCAACACTGAAGCTTTCTTT. This codes for CASRVTGSNTEAFF.

This clonotype was seen repeatedly, ten times or more. J is TRBJ2-3 and V is TRBV12-3 or TRBV12-4, with 8 bases matching TRBD2. The CDR3 spans 17 residues. Trimming at V came to 5 bases and at J to 0 bases, leaving 10 bases not matched to a gene. CDR3 amino acids: CASSRLSGDPSTDTQYF. The CDR3 DNA reads as TGTGCCAGCAGTCGCCTTAGCGGGGACCCAAGCACAGATACGCAGTATTTT.

Comments on this clonotype: One base away lies a much larger clone, so this may be a sequencing read error. This chain joins TRBV2 and TRBJ2-1; D remains unclear. The V gene's germline CDR1 is SNHLY and CDR2 FYNNEI. The CDR3 has 14 amino acids. The CDR3 spells CASSESGSLDEQLF. DNA of the CDR3: TGTGCCAGCAGTGAATCTGGCTCCTTGGATGAGCAGCTCTTC.

By share, this clonotype ranks as medium-sized. The chain combines TRBV6-2 or TRBV6-3 with TRBJ1-2; no clear D gene. This CDR3 comprises 12 residues. Per the germline V gene, CDR1 is MNHEY and CDR2 is SVGEGT. V was pared by 11 bases and J by 8 bases, with 18 bases between. CDR3 nucleotide sequence: TGTGCCGGCACCTCGGTGGGGTACGGCTACACCTTC. It is translated as CAGTSVGYGYTF.

This clonotype rates as medium-sized. The chain links TRBV10-3 to TRBJ2-3, with 9 bases aligning to TRBD2. This CDR3 has 17 residues. J was trimmed by 0 bases and V by 3 bases; bases with no gene match: 7. The germline CDR1 and CDR2 sequences are ENHRY and SYGVKD. The CDR3 DNA is TGTGCCATCAGTGACCCGACTAGCGGACAGAGCACAGATACGCAGTATTTT. Its translation: CAISDPTSGQSTDTQYF.

The V call is TRBV20-1, the J call TRBJ1-2; possibly TRBD1 for D (6 bases). Trimming left V 6 bases short and J 2 bases short, with 10 bases between. Germline V gene sequence: CDR1 DFQATT, CDR2 SNEGSKA (reference sequence). The CDR3 covers 12 residues. This chain's CDR3 is CSAAGHNYGYTF. The CDR3 DNA reads as TGCAGTGCCGCGGGACACAACTATGGCTACACCTTC.

As for this clonotype: An end of the junction does not agree with germline; a read error may underlie this. The genes are TRBV4-1 and TRBJ1-3, with D possibly matching TRBD1 (5 bases). This CDR3 has 18 amino acids. The germline V gene encodes CDR1 MGHRA and CDR2 YSYEKL. The CDR3 bases are TGCGCAAGCAGCCAAGACGGACAAGAATATGTCTATGGAAACACCATATATTTT. Amino acids: CASSQDGQEYVYGNTIYF.

With respect to this clonotype: Just one base apart from a much larger clone, this may be a read error. The chain has TRBV10-3 and TRBJ2-5; D might be TRBD1 or TRBD2, each matching 5 bases. CDR3 length: 14 residues. Per germline, CDR1 ENHRY and CDR2 SYGVKD. Written as DNA, the CDR3 is TGTGCCATCAGTCACCGGGACCGCCAAGGGACCCAGTACTTC. Translating it yields CAISHRDRQGTQYF.

There are many counts of this clonotype. This chain connects TRBV5-4 to TRBJ2-3, with no clear D. With 4 bases removed from V and 2 bases from J, the gap between germline ends came to 14 bases. The V gene's germline CDR1 is SGHNT and CDR2 YYREEE (reference sequence). This CDR3 spans 15 amino acids. The CDR3 bases are TGTGCCAGCAGCCCGGGTGTAACTCTCACAGATACGCAGTATTTT. Translated: CASSPGVTLTDTQYF.

This clonotype appeared many times. This chain joins TRBV12-3 or TRBV12-4 and TRBJ2-2; D is uncertain. V lost 1 base and J 2 bases, leaving 5 bases between the germline ends. The CDR3 is made up of 14 amino acids. CDR3 sequence reads: CASSLGANTGELFF. Here the CDR3 DNA reads TGTGCCAGCAGTTTAGGGGCCAACACCGGGGAGCTGTTTTTT.

This chain uses TRBV20-1 with TRBJ2-1; 12 bases map to TRBD2. V lost 3 bases and J lost 7; bases outside the gene matches: 7. Germline CDR1 DFQATT, CDR2 SNEGSKA (reference sequence). The CDR3 sequence is 15 residues long. The CDR3: CSARPGGLAGNEQFF. The CDR3 DNA sequence: TGCAGTGCTAGGCCGGGCGGACTAGCGGGGAATGAGCAGTTCTTC.

The V call is TRBV2, the J call TRBJ2-1; D is unresolved. The CDR3 contains 12 residues. Per germline, CDR1 SNHLY and CDR2 FYNNEI. Trimming shortened V by 7 bases and J by 7 bases, and 11 bases separated the two germline ends. CDR3 residues: CASKPDGNEQFF. The CDR3 DNA follows: TGTGCCAGCAAGCCGGACGGTAATGAGCAGTTCTTC.

In its sample, this clonotype is medium-sized. The J gene is TRBJ1-2, the V gene TRBV20-1, with D possibly TRBD1 on 6 matching bases. The CDR3 is 12 amino acids. V was cut by 6 bases and J by 7 bases, with 15 bases left in between. Germline CDR1 is DFQATT and CDR2 is SNEGSKA (reference sequence). The CDR3 loop reads CSAGAGVAGYTF. The DNA for the CDR3 is TGCAGTGCCGGGGCAGGGGTGGCTGGCTACACCTTC.

A note on this clonotype: A much larger clone is a single base away; this may be a read error. The chain couples TRBV7-9 to TRBJ2-7; 7 positions agree with TRBD2. J lost 3 bases, V lost 5 bases, and 10 bases had no gene match. The CDR3 has 15 amino acids. The germline V gene has CDR1 SEHNR and CDR2 FQNEAQ (reference sequence). The CDR3: CASSLGTTWNYEQYF. The CDR3 nucleotides read TGTGCCAGCAGCCTTGGGACTACATGGAACTACGAGCAGTACTTC.

The genes are TRBV6-2 or TRBV6-3 and TRBJ2-1, with D uncertain. The CDR3 is made up of 14 amino acids. V gave up 6 bases and J gave up 8 bases, with 17 bases separating them. Germline lookup yields CDR1 MNHEY and CDR2 SVGEGT. The CDR3 DNA follows: TGTGCCAGCAGACGCTACGCCAACCCTCATGAGCAGTTCTTC. Translated: CASRRYANPHEQFF.